This TCR beta chain derives from a study of shared clonotypes between healthy human individuals. Some clones are missing from TCRdb's copy, which holds only in-frame ones; the method was immunoSEQ multiplex PCR. The sample holds about 1 million clones; about three quarters are singletons and the top ten take approximately 1.5%. Nashville, Tennessee was home to all donors, who were Caucasian adults. The source is a man in his late teens or twenties in good health. Input material: memory CD4+ T cells sorted from blood. Subset reported: CD45RA-negative fraction.

CDR3 loop: CASSPGQGANTEAFF. The CDR3 nucleotides are TGCGCCAGCAGCCCCGGTCAGGGGGCGAACACTGAAGCTTTCTTT. The V and J genes are TRBV4-1 and TRBJ1-1; 8 nucleotides line up with TRBD1. V shed 4 bases and J 1 base; nucleotides not matched to a gene: 5. The CDR3 has 15 amino acids. The germline V gene has CDR1 MGHRA and CDR2 YSYEKL.